The rows below give T cell receptor beta chains drawn from one sample of a study of identical twins. Each CDR3 protein is one row after TCRdb ran MiXCR on the 5' RACE reads. Of about 530,000 distinct CDR3 sequences in the sample, approximately 20% were seen once. These data were also reused for a study on yellow fever vaccine responses in identical twins.

Specimen: CD4+ T cells sorted from blood. The origin of the receptors is a woman aged 18-30 years in good health. CDR3s include the opening cysteine and the closing phenylalanine or tryptophan. A D gene is named only where the DNA matches it firmly. Size tells how often a clone was seen (once, few, many) or the class of an expanded clone, and some rows leave it out.

NA TRBJ1-1 TRBV24-1 NA TGTGCCACCAGAGACAGGTCCGTCACTGAAGCTTTCTTT CATRDRSVTEAFF
few TRBJ2-2 TRBV5-4 TRBD1 TGTGCCAGCAGCCAAAGTGGACAGGGGGCGGGAACCGGGGAGCTGTTTTTT CASSQSGQGAGTGELFF
NA TRBJ1-6 TRBV12-3/TRBV12-4 TRBD1 TGTGCCAGCAGTTTAGAAGGGACAGGGGGCAATAATTCACCCCTCCACTTT CASSLEGTGGNNSPLHF
NA TRBJ2-3 TRBV18 NA TGTGCCAGCTCACCCACCAGCCCGACGGATACGCAGTATTTT CASSPTSPTDTQYF
NA TRBJ1-1 TRBV7-9 NA TGTGCCAGCAGCTTGGGGCCGGCAGGGGACACTGAAGCTTTCTTT CASSLGPAGDTEAFF
few TRBJ1-2 TRBV3-1 NA TGTGCCAGCAGCCAGGCTGACAGTGGCTACACCTTC CASSQADSGYTF
few TRBJ2-2 TRBV12-3/TRBV12-4 NA TGTGCCAGCAGTTTGTTTGAGGAGCTGTTTTTT CASSLFEELFF
few TRBJ2-1 TRBV6-1 TRBD1 TGTGCCAGCAGGGATACGGCAGGGGGATTTTACAATGAGCAGTTCTTC CASRDTAGGFYNEQFF
NA TRBJ2-1 TRBV20-1 TRBD2 TGCAGTGCTAGAGGGGGACTAGCGGACAATGAGCAGTTCTTC CSARGGLADNEQFF
NA TRBJ1-2 TRBV27 NA TGTGCCAGCAGTAAAGGGAGGGACTATGGCTACACCTTC CASSKGRDYGYTF
NA TRBJ2-1 TRBV11-3 NA TGTGCCAGCAACGGGCAGCGGAGCTCCTACAATGAGCAGTTCTTC CASNGQRSSYNEQFF
NA TRBJ2-3 TRBV11-2 TRBD2 TGTGCCAGCAGCTTATATATAGCGGGGGCTCGAGGGGCAGATACGCAGTATTTT CASSLYIAGARGADTQYF
NA TRBJ2-2 TRBV7-9 NA TGTGCCAGCAGCCCAACGGGACAAATGAACACCGGGGAGCTGTTTTTT CASSPTGQMNTGELFF
few TRBJ1-2 TRBV10-3 NA TGTGCCATCAGTGAACCTAGGGCCCTCTCTAACTATGGCTACACCTTC CAISEPRALSNYGYTF
NA TRBJ2-2 TRBV10-3 TRBD2 TGTGCCATCGGACCCCCCAGCGGGGCGGACACCGGGGAGCTGTTTTTT CAIGPPSGADTGELFF
few TRBJ2-3 TRBV14 NA TGTGCCAGCAGCCAAGAATTCGCCCGATTAGATACGCAGTATTTT CASSQEFARLDTQYF
few TRBJ1-2 TRBV2 NA TGTGCCAGCAGTGAACTCGCGTACTATGGCTACACCTTC CASSELAYYGYTF
NA TRBJ1-4 TRBV10-3 NA TGTGCCATCAGTGAGCAAAAAGAAAAACTGTTTTTT CAISEQKEKLFF
few TRBJ1-2 TRBV7-9 NA TGTGCCAGCAGCCATCAACCCTTGGCAGGGGAAGGCTACACCTTC CASSHQPLAGEGYTF
few TRBJ2-1 TRBV5-1 TRBD2 TGCGCCAGCAGCCCACCGGGGGGGCTCTACAATGAGCAGTTCTTC CASSPPGGLYNEQFF
NA TRBJ2-7 TRBV5-1 TRBD2 TGCGCCAGCAGCACAAGGGACAAGAGGACTAGCGGGGTTACCTACGAGCAGTACTTC CASSTRDKRTSGVTYEQYF
NA TRBJ2-6 TRBV12-3/TRBV12-4 NA TGTGCCAGCAGTCCAGGACACCCCTCTGGGGCCAACGTCCTGACTTTC CASSPGHPSGANVLTF
NA TRBJ1-2 TRBV20-1 NA TGCAGTGCTAGAGATGCAGGACCAGGCTATGGCTACACCTTC CSARDAGPGYGYTF
NA TRBJ2-7 TRBV15 NA TGTGCCACCAGCAGGGCCTTGGCGGATACCTACGAGCAGTACTTC CATSRALADTYEQYF
NA TRBJ2-2 TRBV3-1 TRBD2 TGTACCAGCTGTTCCCTCCCGGTGGGCGGGAGAGCCACCGGGGAGCTGTTTTTT CTSCSLPVGGRATGELFF
NA TRBJ2-2 TRBV7-8 NA TGTGCCAGCAGCTTAGGCTTGTCAGGGGAACTACTAGCGTTACGCGGGGAGCTGTTTTTT CASSLGLSGELLALRGELFF
NA TRBJ2-5 TRBV7-8 NA TGTGCCAGCAGCGGACGTAGTAAAGAGACCCAGTACTTC CASSGRSKETQYF
few TRBJ2-1 TRBV20-1 NA TGCAGTGCTCCGGATTCGTCATCGTCCTACAATGAGCAGTTCTTC CSAPDSSSSYNEQFF
NA TRBJ2-1 TRBV2 TRBD2 TGTGCCAGCAGTGTTAAGAGCGGGGGGAAAAATGAGCAGTTCTTC CASSVKSGGKNEQFF
NA TRBJ1-2 TRBV5-6 NA TGTGCCAGCAGCCTAGACCGGGCGACCTATGGCTACACCTTC CASSLDRATYGYTF
NA TRBJ2-1 TRBV5-4 TRBD2 TGTGCCAGCAGCCATAGCGGGGGGGCCTACAATGAGCAGTTCTTC CASSHSGGAYNEQFF
few TRBJ2-7 TRBV5-1 NA TGCGCCAGCAGCTTGTTTCGCGGTGCTGAGGCCCGGCAGTACTTC CASSLFRGAEARQYF
NA TRBJ2-3 TRBV6-5 TRBD2 TGTGCCAGCAGTTACGCGTCCGGACTAGCGGGGAGCACAGATACGCAGTATTTT CASSYASGLAGSTDTQYF
few TRBJ1-1 TRBV2 NA TGTGCCAGAATATTCGCTCGGGAAGGTGAAGCTTTCTTT CARIFAREGEAFF
few TRBJ1-2 TRBV3-1 NA TGTGCCAGCAGCCAAGATATTACGGATGGCTACACCTTC CASSQDITDGYTF
few TRBJ1-4 TRBV11-2 TRBD1 TGTGCCAGCAGCCGCGCTCCGGGACAGGGGGCTCGGGCTAATGAAAAACTGTTTTTT CASSRAPGQGARANEKLFF
NA TRBJ2-1 TRBV5-6 TRBD2 TGTGCCAGCAGCTCGTCGGGACTAGCGGGAGTAGGTGAGCAGTTCTTC CASSSSGLAGVGEQFF
NA TRBJ2-1 TRBV29-1 TRBD2 TGCAGCTTTTCTGGGGGTAGCGGGAGCCAGGGGCAGTTCTTC CSFSGGSGSQGQFF
NA TRBJ2-1 TRBV5-1 NA TGCGCCAGCACCATCGGAGGGGATGAGCAGTTCTTC CASTIGGDEQFF
NA TRBJ2-2 TRBV12-3/TRBV12-4 NA TGTGCCAGCGCCCAGCTCAAGAACACCGGGGAGCTGTTTTTT CASAQLKNTGELFF
few TRBJ2-5 TRBV28 NA TGTGCCAGCAGTTTACCGGGAGAGACCCAGTACTTC CASSLPGETQYF
few TRBJ1-2 TRBV20-1 NA TGCAGTGCTAGAGAATCGATCGCTCTATACACCTTC CSARESIALYTF
many TRBJ2-7 TRBV27 TRBD2 TGTGCCAGCAGTAAAACCGGGACTAGCGGTACCTACGAGCAGTACTTC CASSKTGTSGTYEQYF
NA TRBJ2-3 TRBV2 NA TGTGCCAGCAATTACATGGAAAGCACAGATACGCAGTATTTT CASNYMESTDTQYF
NA TRBJ1-4 TRBV7-9 TRBD1 TGTGCCAGCAGCGATACAGGGGGCGCGGCTGAAAAACTGTTTTTT CASSDTGGAAEKLFF
many TRBJ1-1 TRBV7-2 NA TGTGCCAGCAGCTTAGGGGGCGCGGGGAGGGGGTCTGAAGCTTTCTTT CASSLGGAGRGSEAFF
NA TRBJ2-2 TRBV5-1 TRBD1 TGCGCCAGCAGCTTGGTGGGACAGCTGAACACCGGGGAGCTGTTTTTT CASSLVGQLNTGELFF
NA TRBJ2-5 TRBV4-1 NA TGCGCCAGCAGCCAAGAACAGAGAATGGGGGTAGAGACCCAGTACTTC CASSQEQRMGVETQYF
NA TRBJ2-1 TRBV5-1 TRBD2 TGCGCCAGCAGCTGGGCGGGACTAGCGGGACAAGATGAGCAGTTCTTC CASSWAGLAGQDEQFF
few TRBJ2-7 TRBV3-1 TRBD2 TGTGCCAGCAGGGGGGCTAGCGGGAGTTCTTACGAGCAGTACTTC CASRGASGSSYEQYF
NA TRBJ1-2 TRBV20-1 NA TGCAGTGCTAGTTGGCCTACCATCGATGGCTACACCTTC CSASWPTIDGYTF
few TRBJ2-5 TRBV29-1 NA TGCAGCGTAGAGGCGGCGGGTCAAGAGACCCAGTACTTC CSVEAAGQETQYF
NA TRBJ1-2 TRBV7-9 NA TGTGCCAGCAGCTTGGACCCCAGTGTGGGCTACACCTTC CASSLDPSVGYTF
few TRBJ2-3 TRBV5-1 NA TGCGCCAGCAGCTTGGGCTCGGGCCGGGGCACAGATACGCAGTATTTT CASSLGSGRGTDTQYF
many TRBJ2-7 TRBV28 NA TGTGCCAGCACTCCACCGGGACTTAGCGTCTACGAGCAGTACTTC CASTPPGLSVYEQYF
NA TRBJ2-3 TRBV12-3/TRBV12-4 TRBD1 TGTGCCAGCAGAACCAGGACAGGAAGCACAGATACGCAGTATTTT CASRTRTGSTDTQYF
few TRBJ2-7 TRBV9 TRBD2 TGTGCCAGCAGCGTAAATCTAGCGGGAGTCGAGCAGTACTTC CASSVNLAGVEQYF
few TRBJ2-2 TRBV12-3/TRBV12-4 NA TGTGCCAGTCCAGTCCAGGGTGGGTCGACCGGGGAGCTGTTTTTT CASPVQGGSTGELFF
few TRBJ1-2 TRBV10-3 NA TGTGCCATCAGTGCCCCCACAGGGCTCGGATACACCTTC CAISAPTGLGYTF
few TRBJ2-1 TRBV7-9 NA TGTGCCAGCAGCTTAATCCTGACAGTGCACAATGAGCAGTTCTTC CASSLILTVHNEQFF